Presented here are 25 T cell receptor beta chains from one specimen sequenced in a study of OX40 agonist ivuxolimab in advanced cancers. Sequencing was performed with immunoSEQ multiplex PCR; in TCRdb, only in-frame clones are kept and a portion is missing. The sample yields around 66,000 clones, 90% to 95% seen once. The sample was CD4+ or CD8+ T cells sorted from blood, taken in a trial of the OX40 agonist ivuxolimab. The receptors derive from an adult with an advanced solid tumor such as melanoma, head and neck, liver or kidney cancer.

In its sample, this clone was seen a few times. The chain carries TRBV19 and TRBJ1-1; no definite D call. Per the germline V gene, CDR1 is LNHDA and CDR2 is SQIVND (reference sequence). This CDR3 has 10 amino acids. Trimming pared 10 bases from V and 4 bases from J, leaving 7 bases between. The DNA of the CDR3 is TGTGCCACTCTGGGCACTGAAGCTTTCTTT. Its translation: CATLGTEAFF.

This clone was recorded a few times. V gene TRBV9 combines with J gene TRBJ1-6; D call uncertain. Germline V gene lookup returns CDR1 SGDLS and CDR2 YYNGEE. CDR3 length: 13 amino acids. The V end lost 2 bases, the J end lost 6 bases, and 6 bases lay between the germline ends. The CDR3 protein is CASSVGANSPLHF. Here the CDR3 DNA reads TGTGCCAGCAGCGTTGGCGCTAATTCACCCCTCCACTTT.

This chain links TRBV4-2 with TRBJ2-7; the match to TRBD2 covers 10 bases. Unmatched junction bases numbered 4, after V lost 4 bases and J lost 7 bases. In germline, CDR1 is LGHNA, CDR2 YNFKEQ. This CDR3 contains 13 residues. The CDR3: CASSPGLAREQYF. Written as DNA, the CDR3 is TGTGCCAGCAGCCCGGGACTAGCGAGGGAGCAGTACTTC.

The chain joins TRBV5-1 to TRBJ2-7; D perhaps matches TRBD1 (6 bases). Germline-derived CDR1 and CDR2 are SGHRS and YFSETQ. The CDR3 totals 14 residues. The V end was cut by 3 bases, the J end by 0 bases, with 10 bases between. CDR3 protein: CASSSQGYSYEQYF. The DNA of the CDR3 is TGCGCCAGCAGCTCGCAGGGGTACTCCTACGAGCAGTACTTC.

The chain combines TRBV2 with TRBJ1-2; D is uncertain. Germline lookup yields CDR1 SNHLY and CDR2 FYNNEI. Trimming removed 4 bases at V and 7 bases at J, with 10 bases between. This CDR3 comprises 12 residues. CDR3 sequence (DNA): TGTGCCAGCAGTGCGGAGCCTACTGGCTACACCTTC. Protein product: CASSAEPTGYTF.

The chain has TRBV2 and TRBJ2-5; 8 bases align to TRBD1. V was clipped by 1 base and J by 4 bases; unmatched bases: 8. In germline, CDR1 is SNHLY, CDR2 FYNNEI. The CDR3 is 16 residues long. CDR3 sequence (DNA): TGTGCCAGCAGTGAAGGGGGTACCGGGACAGGAGAGACCCAGTACTTC. Protein product: CASSEGGTGTGETQYF.

By sample fraction, this clone is medium-sized (0.01 to 0.1%). The gene calls are TRBV10-1 and TRBJ2-3; possible D gene TRBD1, 6 bases. This CDR3 spans 12 amino acids. Germline V CDR1 and CDR2: WNHNN, SYGVQD (reference sequence). Trimming removed 5 bases from V and 4 bases from J, with 7 bases in between. CDR3 bases: TGCGCCAGCAGTCAGGGGCCAGATACGCAGTATTTT. It codes for CASSQGPDTQYF.

This clone turned up a few times. The rearrangement joins TRBV6-1 to TRBJ1-5, with D possibly TRBD1 on 6 matching bases. The CDR3 totals 14 residues. Germline V CDR1 and CDR2: MNHNS, SASEGT. V was pared by 6 bases and J by 0 bases, with 9 bases between. CDR3 residues: CASSTGYSNQPQHF. The DNA for the CDR3 is TGTGCCAGCAGCACAGGGTATAGCAATCAGCCCCAGCATTTT.

The chain uses TRBV6-1 and TRBJ2-7; 8 bases line up with TRBD2. The CDR3 totals 15 residues. V shed 6 bases and J 5 bases; nucleotides not matched to a gene: 12. Per the germline V gene, CDR1 is MNHNS and CDR2 is SASEGT. CDR3 sequence: CASSLAGGADHEQYF. The DNA of the CDR3 is TGTGCCAGCAGCCTAGCCGGGGGGGCGGATCACGAGCAGTACTTC.

J is TRBJ1-2 and V is TRBV6-1; D ambiguous. The CDR3 loop spans 13 amino acids. From germline, CDR1 is MNHNS and CDR2 SASEGT. Trimming cost V 4 bases and J 8 bases, with 14 bases left between them. CDR3 protein: CASSADHQSGYTF. In DNA form, the CDR3 reads TGTGCCAGCAGTGCGGACCACCAAAGCGGCTACACCTTC.

The genes are TRBV6-1 and TRBJ2-2, with 7 positions matching TRBD1. Losses at the gene ends were 5 bases for V and 0 bases for J; bases not matched to a gene: 3. Germline-derived CDR1 and CDR2 are MNHNS and SASEGT. There are 15 residues in the CDR3. The CDR3 DNA reads TGTGCCAGCAGTATGGACAGGTCGAACACCGGGGAGCTGTTTTTT. Translating it yields CASSMDRSNTGELFF.

This chain uses TRBV6-1 with TRBJ1-1; no reliable D call. V was cut by 8 bases and J by 3 bases, with 4 bases left in between. The V gene's germline CDR1 is MNHNS and CDR2 SASEGT. This CDR3 is built from 10 residues. DNA of the CDR3: TGTGCCAGCGTTTACACTGAAGCTTTCTTT. It codes for CASVYTEAFF.

The V gene is TRBV2, the J gene TRBJ2-3; tentatively, D is TRBD2 (5 bases). Trimming shortened V by 4 bases and J by 3 bases, and 17 bases separated the two germline ends. Germline CDR1 reads SNHLY; CDR2 reads FYNNEI. The CDR3 length is 16 residues. CDR3 residues: CASSAPTRAETDTQYF. CDR3 DNA sequence: TGTGCCAGCAGTGCTCCCACTAGGGCCGAAACAGATACGCAGTATTTT.

This clone was observed once. The CDR3 loop is CASSHLAGAYEQYF. DNA for the CDR3: TGTGCCAGTAGTCACCTAGCGGGGGCCTACGAGCAGTACTTC. The chain carries TRBV19 and TRBJ2-7, with 10 bases identical to TRBD2. V trimming: 5 bases; J trimming: 2 bases; junction bases outside the gene matches: 3. The CDR3 contains 14 residues. Looked up from germline, CDR1 is LNHDA and CDR2 is SQIVND (reference sequence).

V is TRBV6-5 and J is TRBJ1-6; TRBD1 might be the D (5 bases). The CDR3 consists of 13 residues. V was cut by 8 bases and J by 3 bases, with 8 bases left in between. Germline CDR1 reads MNHEY; CDR2 reads SVGAGI. CDR3 in DNA: TGTGCCAGCCAGGGCGGCTATAATTCACCCCTCCACTTT. This sequence encodes CASQGGYNSPLHF.

V usage is TRBV5-4 and J usage is TRBJ2-3, with D hard to call. The germline CDR1 and CDR2 sequences are SGHNT and YYREEE (reference sequence). V lost 4 bases and J lost 0, with 6 bases in between. This CDR3 comprises 13 residues. In DNA form, the CDR3 reads TGTGCCAGCAGCGGATCTAGCACAGATACGCAGTATTTT. This encodes CASSGSSTDTQYF.

The chain combines TRBV5-1 with TRBJ2-1; perhaps TRBD2 as D (6 bases). Germline CDR1 reads SGHRS; CDR2 reads YFSETQ. CDR3 length equals 13 residues. V lost 4 bases and J lost 5, with 10 bases in between. The CDR3 protein is CASSGIADNEQFF. The CDR3 DNA is TGCGCCAGCAGCGGGATAGCGGACAATGAGCAGTTCTTC.

This clone appeared a single time. The V and J genes are TRBV6-6 and TRBJ2-7; tentative D call: TRBD1 (6 bases). This CDR3 is built from 13 residues. The germline V gene has CDR1 MNHNY and CDR2 SVGAGI (reference sequence). Trimming cost V 5 bases and J 1 base, with 9 bases left between them. DNA for the CDR3: TGTGCCAGCAGTCTCGGACAGTCCTACGAGCAGTACTTC. The encoded protein is CASSLGQSYEQYF.

The gene calls are TRBV15 and TRBJ1-5; D is possibly TRBD1 (5 bases). The CDR3 is 15 amino acids. The V gene lost 3 bases and the J gene lost 6 bases, with 15 bases spanning the gap. Germline CDR1 and CDR2: LNHNV and YYDKDF (reference sequence). The CDR3 nucleotides are TGTGCCACCAGCAGCCAGTCAGGGTACAGTCAGCCCCAGCATTTT. This encodes CATSSQSGYSQPQHF.

V usage is TRBV28 and J usage is TRBJ1-1; TRBD1 matches 9 bases. This CDR3 is built from 17 residues. The V segment lost 7 bases and the J segment 5 bases; nucleotides outside the gene matches: 17. Germline assignment: CDR1 MDHEN and CDR2 SYDVKM. The CDR3 reads CASIPGEQGARWTEAFF. The DNA of the CDR3 is TGTGCCAGCATCCCCGGGGAACAGGGGGCGCGATGGACTGAAGCTTTCTTT.

Concerning this clone itself: This sample also contains other DNA sequences that code for the same CDR3. The rearrangement uses TRBV27 and TRBJ2-3; TRBD1 matches at 9 bases. The CDR3 spans 15 residues. Germline CDR1 MNHEY, CDR2 SMNVEV (reference sequence). The V segment lost 3 bases and the J segment 4 bases; nucleotides outside the gene matches: 5. For the CDR3, the DNA is TGTGCCAGCAGTTTGACAGGGGGTATGTCAGATACGCAGTATTTT. Translating gives CASSLTGGMSDTQYF.

The CDR3 loop reads CASSRWDNQPQHF. CDR3 DNA sequence: TGCGCCAGCAGCCGTTGGGACAATCAGCCCCAGCATTTT. The rearrangement links TRBV4-1 to TRBJ1-5; D ambiguous. CDR3 length: 13 residues. The V end lost 4 bases, the J end lost 3 bases, and 7 bases lay between the germline ends. CDR1 and CDR2 from the germline V gene are MGHRA and YSYEKL.

V gene TRBV27 combines with J gene TRBJ2-7, with D possibly matching TRBD1 (6 bases). The CDR3 spans 13 residues. Germline lookup yields CDR1 MNHEY and CDR2 SMNVEV (reference sequence). Trimming left V 4 bases short and J 1 base short, with 8 bases between. The CDR3 loop is CASSWTDSYEQYF. CDR3 DNA: TGTGCCAGCAGTTGGACAGATTCCTACGAGCAGTACTTC.

This chain joins TRBV7-3 and TRBJ2-3, with TRBD2 matching over 7 bases. The CDR3 has 16 residues. V shed 2 bases, J shed 0 bases, and the junction held 5 bases outside the gene matches. Germline V CDR1 and CDR2: SGHTA, FQGTGA. CDR3 coding DNA: TGTGCCAGCAGCTTATCCCTAGCGGCTAGCACAGATACGCAGTATTTT. Its translation: CASSLSLAASTDTQYF.

This clone was counted once. This chain connects TRBV27 to TRBJ2-5, with a tentative D call TRBD1 (5 bases). The germline V and J ends were trimmed by 5 bases and 2 bases, with 6 bases remaining between them. The CDR3 totals 12 residues. Germline V CDR1 and CDR2: MNHEY, SMNVEV (reference sequence). The CDR3, as DNA: TGTGCCAGCAGTGCAGGGCAAGAGACCCAGTACTTC. Translating gives CASSAGQETQYF.